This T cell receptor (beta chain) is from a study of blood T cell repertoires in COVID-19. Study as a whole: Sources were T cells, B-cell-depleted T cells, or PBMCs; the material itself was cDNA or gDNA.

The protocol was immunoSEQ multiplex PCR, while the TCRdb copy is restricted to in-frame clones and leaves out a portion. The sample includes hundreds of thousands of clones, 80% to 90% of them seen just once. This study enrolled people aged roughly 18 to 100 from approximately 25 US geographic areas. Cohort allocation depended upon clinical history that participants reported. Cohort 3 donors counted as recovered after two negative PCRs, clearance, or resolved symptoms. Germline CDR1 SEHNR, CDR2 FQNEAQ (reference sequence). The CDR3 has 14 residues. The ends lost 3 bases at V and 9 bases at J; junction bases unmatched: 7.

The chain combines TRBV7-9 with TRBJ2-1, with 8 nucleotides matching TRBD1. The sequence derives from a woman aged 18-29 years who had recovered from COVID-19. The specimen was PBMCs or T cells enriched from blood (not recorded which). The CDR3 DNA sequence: TGTGCCAGCAGCTTGAGTGGGGGACAGGTTGAGCAGTTCTTC. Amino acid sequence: CASSLSGGQVEQFF.